This T cell receptor beta chain was captured by sequencing in a study of human T cells and chemical hapten exposure. For the study at large: Throughout a study of 20 to 30 weeks, patients underwent weekly scalp administration of diphenylcyclopropenone doses.

Original handling: A per-sample median of roughly 100,000 TCRs was observed, with a range of 23,224 to 690,600. Using its own MiXCR run on the RACE reads, TCRdb lists one record per CDR3 protein. The V and J calls were not made by the authors but by TCRdb's processing. The sample includes approximately 120,000 distinct CDR3 sequences, less than 10% of them seen just once. This clonotype was seen more than once but under ten times. The germline gives CDR1 SGHDN, CDR2 FVKESK. V lost 1 base to trimming and J lost 7 bases, with 25 bases between them. This CDR3 spans 18 amino acids. Time point in this sample: patch test 2, 6 weeks after DPC sensitization. Sample treatment: therapeutic diphenylcyclopropenone sensitization with weekly scalp DPC.

The chain employs TRBV14 and TRBJ1-2, with D possibly TRBD1 on 6 matching bases. Here the sequenced sample was whole blood, taken in connection with sensitization to the hapten diphenylcyclopropenone (DPC). The sequence came from a woman in her thirties or forties with alopecia areata. Some clones in this sample may be carry-over from other donors' samples. The CDR3 region has the DNA TGTGCCAGCAGCCAAGTGTATTTTGGTCCTCGACAGGTCGGTGGCTACACCTTC. It specifies CASSQVYFGPRQVGGYTF.